These T cell receptor beta chains were read from a single sample in a study of early T cells in non-severe SARS-CoV-2 infection. TCRdb independently ran MiXCR on the 5' RACE reads; one entry per CDR3 protein. The sample carries over 55,000 distinct CDR3 sequences, around 12% recorded once. The sequencing used whole blood, collected at baseline. These receptors originate from an adult who was a healthcare worker with PCR-confirmed SARS-CoV-2 infection or an uninfected control (not recorded which). The CDR3 runs from the conserved cysteine through the conserved F or W. The D gene is left open where the match is weak. Clone size, where shown, is once, few, many, or a class for clones that have expanded.

j_call v_call d_call clone_size cdr3_aa cdr3_nt
TRBJ2-5 TRBV29-1 . many CSGGLETQYF TGCAGCGGGGGACTGGAGACCCAGTACTTC
TRBJ1-1 TRBV7-9 . many CASTDAGSLGTEAFF TGTGCCAGCACCGACGCAGGATCTTTAGGCACTGAAGCTTTCTTT
TRBJ1-1 TRBV6-6 . many CASSSPGGGDTEAFF TGTGCCAGCAGTTCCCCGGGGGGAGGGGACACTGAAGCTTTCTTT
TRBJ2-2 TRBV6-5 . . CASRPDRFSYTGELFF TGTGCCAGCAGACCCGACAGATTCAGTTACACCGGGGAGCTGTTTTTT
TRBJ1-2 TRBV12-3/TRBV12-4 TRBD1 . CASSQGQIYGYTF TGTGCCAGCAGTCAGGGACAGATCTATGGCTACACCTTC
TRBJ1-1 TRBV18 . . CASSSQSTEAFF TGTGCCAGCTCGTCACAATCCACTGAAGCTTTCTTT
TRBJ2-6 TRBV7-2 . . CASRLAPGSGANVLTF TGTGCCAGCAGGTTAGCCCCGGGGTCTGGGGCCAACGTCCTGACTTTC
TRBJ2-6 TRBV27 TRBD1 few CASRQSGGASGANVLTF TGTGCCAGCAGGCAATCAGGGGGCGCATCTGGGGCCAACGTCCTGACTTTC
TRBJ1-1 TRBV6-1 TRBD1 few CASTEQGARSTEAFF TGTGCCAGCACCGAACAGGGGGCGCGAAGTACTGAAGCTTTCTTT
TRBJ2-7 TRBV29-1 TRBD2 many CSVASAGAYEQYF TGCAGCGTCGCCTCAGCGGGGGCCTACGAGCAGTACTTC
TRBJ1-1 TRBV5-1 . few CASSWPRGEVWNTEAFF TGCGCCAGCAGCTGGCCCCGAGGGGAAGTTTGGAACACTGAAGCTTTCTTT
TRBJ2-7 TRBV7-8 . . CASSLDPYEQYF TGTGCCAGCAGCTTAGACCCCTACGAGCAGTACTTC
TRBJ2-3 TRBV20-1 TRBD1 . CSARTGGDTQYF TGCAGTGCTAGGACAGGGGGAGATACGCAGTATTTT
TRBJ1-1 TRBV29-1 . few CSVHRGGGTEAFF TGCAGCGTGCACCGAGGGGGTGGCACTGAAGCTTTCTTT
TRBJ1-5 TRBV5-1 . . CASSPGAKPQHF TGCGCCAGCAGCCCGGGGGCGAAGCCCCAGCATTTT
TRBJ1-1 TRBV12-3/TRBV12-4 TRBD1 few CASSPTLGQGEANTEAFF TGTGCCAGCAGCCCCACCTTGGGACAGGGGGAGGCGAACACTGAAGCTTTCTTT
TRBJ2-1 TRBV27 . . CASSFHEISSYNEQFF TGTGCCAGCAGTTTTCATGAGATCAGCTCCTACAATGAGCAGTTCTTC
TRBJ1-2 TRBV20-1 TRBD1 few CSALGQNYGYTF TGCAGTGCCCTGGGACAGAACTATGGCTACACCTTC
TRBJ2-3 TRBV4-3 . . CASSQSTGGPDTQYF TGCGCCAGCAGCCAAAGCACTGGTGGGCCAGATACGCAGTATTTT
TRBJ1-2 TRBV5-6 TRBD1 few CASCLYDRGYNGYTF TGTGCCAGCTGCCTTTACGACAGGGGCTACAATGGCTACACCTTC
TRBJ2-5 TRBV11-2 . many CASEQGQETQYF TGTGCCAGCGAGCAAGGGCAAGAGACCCAGTACTTC
TRBJ1-3 TRBV3-1 TRBD1 . CASSRGTERNTIYF TGTGCCAGCAGCCGTGGGACAGAGCGAAACACCATATATTTT
TRBJ2-7 TRBV12-3/TRBV12-4 TRBD1 . CASRVGWDSSYEQYF TGTGCCAGCAGAGTTGGGTGGGACAGCTCCTACGAGCAGTACTTC
TRBJ2-7 TRBV27 TRBD1 . CASSLSPMTGPYEQYF TGTGCCAGCAGTTTATCACCCATGACAGGGCCCTACGAGCAGTACTTC
TRBJ1-3 TRBV25-1 . few CASSEGAYGNTIYF TGTGCCAGCAGTGAGGGGGCTTACGGAAACACCATATATTTT
TRBJ2-7 TRBV5-1 . few CASSLGGLSYEQYF TGCGCCAGCAGCTTGGGGGGACTCAGCTACGAGCAGTACTTC
TRBJ1-1 TRBV14 . many CASSQAPNTEAFF TGTGCCAGCAGCCAAGCCCCGAACACTGAAGCTTTCTTT